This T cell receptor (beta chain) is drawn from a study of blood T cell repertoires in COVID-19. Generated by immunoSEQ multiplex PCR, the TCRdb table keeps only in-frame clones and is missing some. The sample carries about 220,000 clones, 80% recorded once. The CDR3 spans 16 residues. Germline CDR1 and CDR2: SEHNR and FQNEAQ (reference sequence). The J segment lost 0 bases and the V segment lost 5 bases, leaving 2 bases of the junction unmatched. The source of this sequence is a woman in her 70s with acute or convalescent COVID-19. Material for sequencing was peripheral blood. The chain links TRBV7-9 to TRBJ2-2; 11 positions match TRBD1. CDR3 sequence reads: CASSQGQGANTGELFF. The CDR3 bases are TGTGCCAGCAGCCAGGGACAGGGGGCGAACACCGGGGAGCTGTTTTTT.